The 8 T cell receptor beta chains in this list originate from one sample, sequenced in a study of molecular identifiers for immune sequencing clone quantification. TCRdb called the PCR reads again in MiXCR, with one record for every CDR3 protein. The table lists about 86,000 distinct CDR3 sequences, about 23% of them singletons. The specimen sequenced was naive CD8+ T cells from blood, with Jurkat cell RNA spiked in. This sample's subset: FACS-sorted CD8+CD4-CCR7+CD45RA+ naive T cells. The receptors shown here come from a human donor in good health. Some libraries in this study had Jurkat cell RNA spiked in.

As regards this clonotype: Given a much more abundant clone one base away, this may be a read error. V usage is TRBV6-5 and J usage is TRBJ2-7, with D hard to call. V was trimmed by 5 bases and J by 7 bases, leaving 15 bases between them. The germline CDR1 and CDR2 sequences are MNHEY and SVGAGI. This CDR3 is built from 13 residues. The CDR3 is CASSTVSVREQYF. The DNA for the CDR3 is TGTGCCAGCAGTACGGTGTCTGTTCGAGAGCAGTACTTC.

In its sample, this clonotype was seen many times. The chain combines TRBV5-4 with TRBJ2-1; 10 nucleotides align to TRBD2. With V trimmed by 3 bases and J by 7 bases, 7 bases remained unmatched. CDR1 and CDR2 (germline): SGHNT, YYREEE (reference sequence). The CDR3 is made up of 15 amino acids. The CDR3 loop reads CASSSTSGVGNEQFF. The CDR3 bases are TGTGCCAGCAGCTCCACTAGCGGGGTTGGGAATGAGCAGTTCTTC.

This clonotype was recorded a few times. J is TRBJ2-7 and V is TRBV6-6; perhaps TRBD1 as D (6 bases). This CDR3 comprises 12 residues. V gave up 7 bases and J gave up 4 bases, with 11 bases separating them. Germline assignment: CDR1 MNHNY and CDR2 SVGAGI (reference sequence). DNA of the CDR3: TGTGCCAGCACAGAAACAGGGTACGAGCAGTACTTC. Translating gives CASTETGYEQYF.

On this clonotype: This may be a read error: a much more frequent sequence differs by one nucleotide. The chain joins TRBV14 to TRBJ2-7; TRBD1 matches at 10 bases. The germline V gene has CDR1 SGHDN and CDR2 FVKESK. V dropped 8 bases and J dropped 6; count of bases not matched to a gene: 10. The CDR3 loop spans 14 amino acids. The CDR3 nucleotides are TGTGCCAGCGGCCTGACCGGACAGGGGGGCGAGCAGTACTTC. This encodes CASGLTGQGGEQYF.

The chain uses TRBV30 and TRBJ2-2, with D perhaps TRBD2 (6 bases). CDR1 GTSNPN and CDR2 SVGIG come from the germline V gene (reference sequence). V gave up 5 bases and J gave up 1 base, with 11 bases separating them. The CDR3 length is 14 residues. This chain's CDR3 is CAWGRRENTGELFF. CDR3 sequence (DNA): TGTGCCTGGGGTCGGCGGGAGAACACCGGGGAGCTGTTTTTT.

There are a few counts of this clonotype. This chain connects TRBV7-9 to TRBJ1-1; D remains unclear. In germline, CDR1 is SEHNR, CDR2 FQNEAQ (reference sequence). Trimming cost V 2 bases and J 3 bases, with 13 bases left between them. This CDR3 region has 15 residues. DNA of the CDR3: TGTGCCAGCAGCTTATGGGAGGATCCGGACACTGAAGCTTTCTTT. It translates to CASSLWEDPDTEAFF.

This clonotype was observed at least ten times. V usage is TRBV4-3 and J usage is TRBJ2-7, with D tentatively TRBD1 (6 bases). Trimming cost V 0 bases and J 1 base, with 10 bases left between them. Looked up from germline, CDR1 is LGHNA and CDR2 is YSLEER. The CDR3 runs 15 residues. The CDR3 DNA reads TGCGCCAGCAGCCAAGACCCGGACAGATCCTACGAGCAGTACTTC. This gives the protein CASSQDPDRSYEQYF.

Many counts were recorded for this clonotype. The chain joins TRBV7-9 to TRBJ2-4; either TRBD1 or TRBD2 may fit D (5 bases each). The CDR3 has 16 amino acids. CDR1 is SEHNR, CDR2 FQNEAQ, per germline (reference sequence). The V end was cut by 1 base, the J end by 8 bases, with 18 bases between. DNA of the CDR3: TGTGCCAGCAGCTTAGAATATCAGGGTCCCGGGGACATTCAGTACTTC. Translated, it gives CASSLEYQGPGDIQYF.